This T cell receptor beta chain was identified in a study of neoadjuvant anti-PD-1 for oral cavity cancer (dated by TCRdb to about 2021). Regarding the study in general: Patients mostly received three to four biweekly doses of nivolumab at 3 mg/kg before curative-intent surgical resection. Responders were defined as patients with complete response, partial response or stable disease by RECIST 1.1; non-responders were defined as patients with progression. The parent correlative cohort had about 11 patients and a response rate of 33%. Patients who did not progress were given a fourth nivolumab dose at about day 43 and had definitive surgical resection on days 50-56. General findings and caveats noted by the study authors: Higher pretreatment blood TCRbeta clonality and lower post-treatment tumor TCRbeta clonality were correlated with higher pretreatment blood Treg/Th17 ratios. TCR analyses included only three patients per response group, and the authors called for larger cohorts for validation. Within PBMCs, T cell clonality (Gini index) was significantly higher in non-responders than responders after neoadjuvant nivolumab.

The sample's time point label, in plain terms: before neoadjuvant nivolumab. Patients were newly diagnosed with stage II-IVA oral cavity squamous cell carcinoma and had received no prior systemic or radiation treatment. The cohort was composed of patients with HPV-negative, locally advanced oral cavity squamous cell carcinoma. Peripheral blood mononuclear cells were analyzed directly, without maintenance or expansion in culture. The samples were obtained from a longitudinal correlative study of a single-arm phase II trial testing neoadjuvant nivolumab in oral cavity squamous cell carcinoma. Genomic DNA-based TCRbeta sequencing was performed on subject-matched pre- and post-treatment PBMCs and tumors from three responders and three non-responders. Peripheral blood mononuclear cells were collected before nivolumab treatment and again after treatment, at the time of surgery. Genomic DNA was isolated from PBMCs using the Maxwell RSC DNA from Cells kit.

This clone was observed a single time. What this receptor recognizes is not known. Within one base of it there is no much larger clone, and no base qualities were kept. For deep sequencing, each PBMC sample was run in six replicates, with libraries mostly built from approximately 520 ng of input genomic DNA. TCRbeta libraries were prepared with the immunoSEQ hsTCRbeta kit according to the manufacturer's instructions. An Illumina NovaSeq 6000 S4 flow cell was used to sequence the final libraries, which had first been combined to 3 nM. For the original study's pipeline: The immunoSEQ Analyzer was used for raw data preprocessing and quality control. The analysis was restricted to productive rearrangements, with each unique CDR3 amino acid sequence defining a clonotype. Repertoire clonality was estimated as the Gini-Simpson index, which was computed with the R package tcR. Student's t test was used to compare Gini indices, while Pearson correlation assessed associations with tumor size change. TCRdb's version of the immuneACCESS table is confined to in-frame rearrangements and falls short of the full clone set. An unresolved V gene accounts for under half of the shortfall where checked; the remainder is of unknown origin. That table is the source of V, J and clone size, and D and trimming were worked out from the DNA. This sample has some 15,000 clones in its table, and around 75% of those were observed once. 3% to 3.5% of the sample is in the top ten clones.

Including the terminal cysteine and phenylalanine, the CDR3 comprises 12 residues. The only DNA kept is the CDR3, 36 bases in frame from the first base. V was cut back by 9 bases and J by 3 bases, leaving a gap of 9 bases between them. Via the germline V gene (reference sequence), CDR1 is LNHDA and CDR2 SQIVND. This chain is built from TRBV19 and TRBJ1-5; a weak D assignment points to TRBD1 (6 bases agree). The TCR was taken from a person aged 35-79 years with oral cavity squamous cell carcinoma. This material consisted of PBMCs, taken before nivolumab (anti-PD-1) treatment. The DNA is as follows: TGTGCCAGCCGGGACAACAATCAGCCCCAGCATTTT. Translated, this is CASRDNNQPQHF.